This TCR beta chain was obtained from a study of regulatory T cells in long-lasting Graves disease. Study overall: Antithyroid drugs had been taken under 3 months by newly diagnosed Graves' patients.

The CDR3 has 15 amino acids. From germline, CDR1 is SGHAT and CDR2 FQNNGV. Noted time point: newly diagnosed GD, antithyroid drugs for less than 3 months. With RNA extracted from PBMCs as input, the TCR library was made. Combining iRepertoire HTBI primers with Arm-PCR of CDR3 regions, the authors built TCR beta libraries. MiXCR, run by TCRdb on the multiplex PCR reads, gives a single entry per CDR3 protein. Of roughly 530,000 distinct CDR3 sequences in the sample, 15% to 20% were seen once. As concerns this clonotype: A single base separates this from a much larger clone, so it may be a read error.

A further study also used this sample, focusing on T cells in Graves' hyperthyroidism and ophthalmopathy. Turning to that study: Diagnoses rested on clinical symptoms, serum thyroxine and TRAb, thyroid ultrasound and orbital computed tomography. Most expanded thyroid clonotypes above 0.001 recurred in blood.

This TCR came from a woman aged 35 to 59 with Graves disease. The chain has TRBV11-2 and TRBJ1-6, with 8 bases lining up with TRBD1. This sample comprised peripheral blood mononuclear cells (PBMCs), obtained at new diagnosis, from a patient treated with antithyroid drugs. CDR3 DNA sequence: TGTGCCAGCAGCTTAGAAGGACAGGGAGGATCACCCCCCCACTTT. This gives the protein CASSLEGQGGSPPHF.